Each of the 30 T cell receptor beta chains below was sequenced from the same sample in a study of T cell changes during pregnancy in multiple sclerosis. TCRdb keeps only in-frame clones here, not all; method: immunoSEQ multiplex PCR. Of roughly 46,000 clones detected, 92% appear once; the ten largest clones hold 2% to 2.5%. The material was peripheral blood, obtained in the third trimester of pregnancy. These TCRs come from a female donor with multiple sclerosis, enrolled in a pregnancy study.

The V call is TRBV5-1, the J call TRBJ2-1; possible D gene TRBD2, 5 bases. Looked up from germline, CDR1 is SGHRS and CDR2 is YFSETQ. This CDR3 is built from 15 residues. V gave up 3 bases and J gave up 2 bases, with 12 bases separating them. CDR3 sequence (DNA): TGCGCCAGCAGCTACCGGAGCGGCGCCTACAATGAGCAGTTCTTC. Translation gives CASSYRSGAYNEQFF.

This CDR3 is CASSLDLMGSYNEQFF. CDR3 bases: TGTGCCAGCAGCTTGGATCTCATGGGCAGCTACAATGAGCAGTTCTTC. The chain carries TRBV5-4 and TRBJ2-1; D not resolved. Trimming took off 0 bases at V and 3 bases at J, with 13 bases between the two ends. The CDR3 loop spans 16 amino acids. From germline, CDR1 is SGHNT and CDR2 YYREEE (reference sequence).

The CDR3 nucleotides are TGTGCCAGCAGCTTAGCCGGGACTAGCGGGAGGGCCAATGTGAAGACGCAGTATTTT. Its translation is CASSLAGTSGRANVKTQYF. The chain uses TRBV7-2 and TRBJ2-3, with 16 bases identical to TRBD2. The CDR3 extends over 19 amino acids. The germline V gene encodes CDR1 SGHTA and CDR2 FQGNSA. The junction had 12 bases not matched to a gene; V was cut back by 0 bases and J by 9 bases.

The rearrangement uses TRBV7-2 and TRBJ2-7; a possible D gene is TRBD1 (6 bases). The ends were cut back, 5 bases at V and 3 bases at J, with 14 bases in the middle. Per the germline V gene, CDR1 is SGHTA and CDR2 is FQGNSA. There are 14 residues in the CDR3. For the CDR3, the DNA is TGTGCCAGCAGCCCAGACAGGTACTACTACGAGCAGTACTTC. It yields the protein CASSPDRYYYEQYF.

The rearrangement links TRBV2 to TRBJ1-5; 7 nucleotides match TRBD1. The V gene's germline CDR1 is SNHLY and CDR2 FYNNEI. The CDR3 loop spans 15 amino acids. V shed 4 bases and J 3 bases; nucleotides not matched to a gene: 6. CDR3 amino acids: CASSAGTVFNQPQHF. The CDR3 DNA sequence: TGTGCCAGCAGTGCCGGGACAGTTTTCAATCAGCCCCAGCATTTT.

The chain is built from TRBV7-6 and TRBJ2-3, with 9 bases aligning to TRBD2. In germline, CDR1 is SGHVS, CDR2 FNYEAQ. V was clipped by 5 bases and J by 1 base; unmatched bases: 16. The CDR3 runs to 19 residues. The CDR3 region has the DNA TGTGCCAGCAGCCCCGGATTTAGCGGGAGTCAGTACGGCACAGATACGCAGTATTTT. Protein product: CASSPGFSGSQYGTDTQYF.

The rearrangement links TRBV5-1 to TRBJ1-1; 12 bases fit TRBD1. This CDR3 is 16 amino acids long. CDR1 is SGHRS, CDR2 YFSETQ, per germline. The V gene end was trimmed by 2 bases and the J gene end by 0 bases; junction bases not matched to a gene: 2. CDR3 sequence: CASSFGTGGLNTEAFF. CDR3 in DNA: TGCGCCAGCAGCTTTGGGACAGGGGGCCTGAACACTGAAGCTTTCTTT.

J is TRBJ2-3 and V is TRBV28; TRBD2 matches at 13 bases. Trimming took 0 bases from V and 5 from J; bases not matched to a gene: 8. Germline lookup yields CDR1 MDHEN and CDR2 SYDVKM. The CDR3 consists of 18 residues. CDR3 protein: CASSLWLTSGRYGDTQYF. CDR3 bases: TGTGCCAGCAGTTTATGGTTGACTAGCGGGAGGTACGGAGATACGCAGTATTTT.

The V and J genes are TRBV6-5 and TRBJ2-7, with 10 bases identical to TRBD1. CDR1 is MNHEY, CDR2 SVGAGI, per germline. V was pared by 7 bases and J by 5 bases, with 11 bases of the junction left unmatched. The CDR3 runs to 15 residues. CDR3 sequence: CASKNPGQGWDEQYF. In DNA form, the CDR3 reads TGTGCCAGCAAAAACCCGGGACAGGGGTGGGACGAGCAGTACTTC.

The chain links TRBV11-2 to TRBJ2-7; no clear D. The CDR3 runs to 16 residues. V gave up 1 base and J gave up 0 bases, with 13 bases separating them. Germline values: CDR1 SGHAT, CDR2 FQNNGV. DNA of the CDR3: TGTGCCAGCAGCTTAGGACACGGTCAAACCTCCTACGAGCAGTACTTC. This gives the protein CASSLGHGQTSYEQYF.

The rearrangement links TRBV28 to TRBJ1-4; 8 bases map to TRBD1. After removal of 3 bases from V and 7 bases from J, the junction contained 4 bases not matched to a gene. Germline lookup yields CDR1 MDHEN and CDR2 SYDVKM. This CDR3 is 14 amino acids long. CDR3 residues: CASSFRGLSEKLFF. DNA for the CDR3: TGTGCCAGCAGTTTCAGGGGGCTTAGTGAAAAACTGTTTTTT.

The rearrangement joins TRBV30 to TRBJ2-7; 7 bases map to TRBD2. This CDR3 is 14 amino acids long. CDR1 is GTSNPN and CDR2 is SVGIG in the germline V gene (reference sequence). Unmatched junction bases numbered 9, after V lost 4 bases and J lost 3 bases. The CDR3 coding sequence is TGTGCCTGGACGAGCGGGGTATCGTTCTACGAGCAGTACTTC. Protein sequence: CAWTSGVSFYEQYF.

The J gene is TRBJ2-6, the V gene TRBV9; tentatively, D is TRBD2 (5 bases). Trimming removed 0 bases at V and 12 bases at J, with 13 bases between. The germline V gene has CDR1 SGDLS and CDR2 YYNGEE. This CDR3 has 14 residues. The CDR3 region is CASSVDSWSGVLTF. The CDR3 nucleotides are TGTGCCAGCAGCGTAGACAGCTGGAGCGGCGTCCTGACTTTC.

This clone appeared a single time. The V gene is TRBV5-6, the J gene TRBJ2-5; 9 positions match TRBD2. The CDR3 consists of 16 residues. Looked up from germline, CDR1 is SGHDT and CDR2 is YYEEEE. The V gene end was trimmed by 1 base and the J gene end by 4 bases; junction bases not matched to a gene: 8. The CDR3 protein is CASSLWGSGSRETQYF. DNA of the CDR3: TGTGCCAGCAGCTTGTGGGGTAGCGGGAGCCGAGAGACCCAGTACTTC.

The genes are TRBV27 and TRBJ2-7; D is possibly TRBD1 (5 bases). CDR3 length: 14 amino acids. CDR1 and CDR2 from the germline V gene are MNHEY and SMNVEV (reference sequence). The V end lost 2 bases, the J end lost 2 bases, and 10 bases lay between the germline ends. CDR3 nucleotide sequence: TGTGCCAGCAGTTTAGAGAAGGGGCCCTACGAGCAGTACTTC. Encoded protein: CASSLEKGPYEQYF.

V is TRBV28 and J is TRBJ2-3; D is perhaps TRBD1 (6 bases). Germline loops: CDR1 MDHEN, CDR2 SYDVKM. Trimming left V 2 bases short and J 1 base short, with 10 bases between. The CDR3 sequence is 15 residues long. The CDR3 loop is CASSLGGGRTDTQYF. For the CDR3, the DNA is TGTGCCAGCAGTTTAGGGGGCGGACGCACAGATACGCAGTATTTT.

This clone was counted between two and nine times. V is TRBV4-1 and J is TRBJ1-1; a weak D match, TRBD1 (5 bases). The CDR3 consists of 16 residues. Trimming stripped 0 bases from V and 1 base from J, with 12 bases between. CDR1 and CDR2 (germline): MGHRA, YSYEKL. CDR3 coding DNA: TGCGCCAGCAGCCAAGAAGGGACTGGGGGGAACACTGAAGCTTTCTTT. This codes for CASSQEGTGGNTEAFF.

This chain joins TRBV27 and TRBJ1-3; the D gene is possibly TRBD1 (6 bases). This CDR3 has 15 amino acids. V lost 2 bases to trimming and J lost 4 bases, with 12 bases between them. Germline V gene data show CDR1 as MNHEY and CDR2 as SMNVEV (reference sequence). In DNA form, the CDR3 reads TGTGCCAGCAGTTTACAGGGGACGGCCGGAAACACCATATATTTT. Translated: CASSLQGTAGNTIYF.

The chain carries TRBV7-9 and TRBJ2-7, with TRBD1 identical over 9 bases. Germline loops: CDR1 SEHNR, CDR2 FQNEAQ (reference sequence). Trimming cost V 1 base and J 5 bases; bases outside gene matches: 6. The CDR3 loop spans 15 amino acids. DNA of the CDR3: TGTGCCAGCAGCTTAGGACAGGGGGGAGGCGACGAGCAGTACTTC. Its protein is CASSLGQGGGDEQYF.

The rearrangement joins TRBV5-4 to TRBJ2-5, with D unresolved. Germline V gene sequence: CDR1 SGHNT, CDR2 YYREEE (reference sequence). The ends were cut back, 0 bases at V and 1 base at J, with 10 bases in the middle. The CDR3 loop spans 15 amino acids. In DNA form, the CDR3 reads TGTGCCAGCAGCTTGGAGAGGAACTCCCAAGAGACCCAGTACTTC. It specifies CASSLERNSQETQYF.

The CDR3 DNA follows: TGTGCCAGCAGTTTAACAGGGGCTACCTACAATGAGCAGTTCTTC. Its translation: CASSLTGATYNEQFF. The gene calls are TRBV27 and TRBJ2-1; 7 bases are shared with TRBD1. The CDR3 length is 15 residues. Trimming cost V 2 bases and J 2 bases; bases outside gene matches: 3. CDR1 is MNHEY, CDR2 SMNVEV, per germline (reference sequence).

This clone was observed a single time. This chain connects TRBV5-1 to TRBJ2-1; 8 bases line up with TRBD2. V gave up 2 bases and J gave up 10 bases; unmatched junction bases: 17. There are 17 residues in the CDR3. Germline CDR1 is SGHRS and CDR2 is YFSETQ. The CDR3 sequence: CASSFHPSSGPGGEQFF. CDR3 nucleotide sequence: TGCGCCAGCAGCTTCCATCCCTCTAGCGGGCCTGGGGGGGAGCAGTTCTTC.

V is TRBV5-1 and J is TRBJ2-7; TRBD2 agrees at 8 bases. V shed 4 bases, J shed 0 bases, and the junction held 12 bases outside the gene matches. CDR3 size: 17 residues. Germline loops: CDR1 SGHRS, CDR2 YFSETQ. CDR3 amino acids: CASSPEGREAISYEQYF. DNA for the CDR3: TGCGCCAGCAGCCCGGAGGGGCGGGAGGCAATCTCCTACGAGCAGTACTTC. Combining the CDR3 with reference TRBV5-1 and TRBJ2-7 gives the whole variable domain KAGVTQTPRYLIKTRGQQVTLSCSPISGHRSVSWYQQTPGQGLQFLFEYFSETQRNKGNFPGRFSGRQFSNSRSEMNVSTLELGDSALYLCASSPEGREAISYEQYFGPGTRLTVT.

V and J are TRBV29-1 and TRBJ2-1; D is ambiguous. The CDR3 has 12 residues. Germline CDR1 SQVTM, CDR2 ANQGSEA. The V end was cut by 7 bases, the J end by 7 bases, with 14 bases between. CDR3 DNA sequence: TGCAGCGAAAGGTCCTCCAGGAATGAGCAGTTCTTC. Protein: CSERSSRNEQFF.

This clone was found once. The J gene is TRBJ1-1, the V gene TRBV2, with D maybe TRBD1 (6 bases). V lost 4 bases and J 6 bases, leaving 12 bases between the germline ends. Germline CDR1 reads SNHLY; CDR2 reads FYNNEI. The CDR3 is 13 residues long. The CDR3 here is CASSVTGTPEAFF. For the CDR3, the DNA is TGTGCCAGCAGTGTCACGGGGACACCTGAAGCTTTCTTT.

CDR3 sequence reads: CASRGQGVRPSGNTIYF. DNA of the CDR3: TGTGCCAGTAGAGGACAGGGGGTCCGACCCTCTGGAAACACCATATATTTT. V and J are TRBV19 and TRBJ1-3, with 10 bases aligning to TRBD1. The germline gives CDR1 LNHDA, CDR2 SQIVND (reference sequence). The V segment lost 6 bases and the J segment 0 bases; nucleotides outside the gene matches: 8. This CDR3 has 17 amino acids.

This sequence joins TRBV28 and TRBJ1-1; D not resolved. Germline CDR1 reads MDHEN; CDR2 reads SYDVKM. The CDR3 sequence is 15 residues long. The V end lost 8 bases, the J end lost 0 bases, and 16 bases lay between the germline ends. As DNA, the CDR3 is TGTGCCAGCCGAAGGATTCTAGACCTGAACACTGAAGCTTTCTTT. It yields the protein CASRRILDLNTEAFF.

This CDR3 is CASSPRRNQPQHF. Here the CDR3 DNA reads TGTGCCAGCAGCCCCCGGAGAAATCAGCCCCAGCATTTT. The chain links TRBV5-8 to TRBJ1-5; D gene uncertain. The CDR3 is 13 amino acids. The V gene lost 4 bases and the J gene lost 4 bases, with 9 bases spanning the gap. Germline CDR1 SGHTS, CDR2 YDEGEE.

The V and J genes are TRBV7-9 and TRBJ2-5; 8 nucleotides align to TRBD1. The V and J ends lost 1 base and 4 bases, in that order; junction bases with no gene match: 8. Germline V lookup: CDR1 SEHNR, CDR2 FQNEAQ (reference sequence). The CDR3 sequence is 16 residues long. The CDR3 protein is CASSLDLGQARETQYF. In DNA, the CDR3 is TGTGCCAGCAGCTTAGATTTGGGACAGGCCAGAGAGACCCAGTACTTC. The full variable domain, in which reference TRBV7-9 and TRBJ2-5 provide the parts outside the CDR3, is DTGVSQNPRHKITKRGQNVTFRCDPISEHNRLYWYRQTLGQGPEFLTYFQNEAQLEKSRLLSDRFSAERPKGSFSTLEIQRTEQGDSAMYLCASSLDLGQARETQYFGPGTRLLVL.

The V and J genes are TRBV6-1 and TRBJ2-2; 7 bases agree with TRBD2. Germline loops: CDR1 MNHNS, CDR2 SASEGT. V was clipped by 7 bases and J by 5 bases; unmatched bases: 4. The CDR3 loop spans 13 amino acids. CDR3 sequence: CASISGPTGELFF. CDR3 bases: TGTGCCAGCATTAGCGGGCCTACCGGGGAGCTGTTTTTT.